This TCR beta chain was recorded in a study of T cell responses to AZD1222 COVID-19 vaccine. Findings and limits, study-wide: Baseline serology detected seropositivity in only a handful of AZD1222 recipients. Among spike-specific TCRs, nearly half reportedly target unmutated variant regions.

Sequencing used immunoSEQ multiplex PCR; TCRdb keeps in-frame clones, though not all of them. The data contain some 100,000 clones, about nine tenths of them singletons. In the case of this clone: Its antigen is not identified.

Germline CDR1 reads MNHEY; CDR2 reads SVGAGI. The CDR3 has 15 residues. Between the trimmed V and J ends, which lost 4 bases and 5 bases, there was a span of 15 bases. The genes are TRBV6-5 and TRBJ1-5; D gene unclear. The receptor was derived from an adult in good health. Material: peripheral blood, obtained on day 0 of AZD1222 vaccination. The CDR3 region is CASSSLTALDQPQHF. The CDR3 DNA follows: TGTGCCAGCAGTTCATTGACGGCGCTGGATCAGCCCCAGCATTTT.